The rows below give T cell receptor beta chains drawn from one sample of a study of blood T cells in healthy people across ages. TCRdb redid the calling of the 5' RACE reads with MiXCR, one entry per CDR3 protein. The sample shows about 970,000 distinct CDR3 sequences, roughly 51% of them seen only once. Sequences were obtained from blood. The receptors here all came from a woman between 55 and 75 years old in good health. CDR3s include the opening cysteine and the closing phenylalanine or tryptophan. Each record gives: J gene, D gene, V gene, CDR3 length, clone size, CDR3 protein, CDR3 DNA. The D gene is left open where the match is weak. The size field is filled for only some rows; it gives once, few, many or a size class.

j_call: TRBJ2-7; d_call: -; v_call: TRBV28; cdr3_length: 13; clone_size: -; cdr3_aa: CASSSTGLYEQYF; cdr3_nt: TGTGCCAGCAGTTCTACAGGGCTATACGAGCAGTACTTC
j_call: TRBJ2-6; d_call: -; v_call: TRBV7-2; cdr3_length: 15; clone_size: -; cdr3_aa: CASSRLHSGANVLTF; cdr3_nt: TGTGCCAGCAGCCGGCTTCACTCTGGGGCCAACGTCCTGACTTTC
j_call: TRBJ2-3; d_call: TRBD2; v_call: TRBV18; cdr3_length: 15; clone_size: -; cdr3_aa: CASSPGLAGPDTQYF; cdr3_nt: TGTGCCAGCTCACCCGGACTAGCGGGCCCAGATACGCAGTATTTT
j_call: TRBJ2-1; d_call: -; v_call: TRBV20-1; cdr3_length: 13; clone_size: -; cdr3_aa: CSARVPSANEQFF; cdr3_nt: TGCAGTGCTAGAGTACCTAGCGCCAATGAGCAGTTCTTC
j_call: TRBJ2-3; d_call: -; v_call: TRBV11-2; cdr3_length: 15; clone_size: -; cdr3_aa: CASSLSGDFQDTQYF; cdr3_nt: TGTGCCAGCAGCTTATCGGGGGATTTTCAAGATACGCAGTATTTT
j_call: TRBJ2-7; d_call: -; v_call: TRBV5-6; cdr3_length: 15; clone_size: once; cdr3_aa: CASSLAGIPTYEQYF; cdr3_nt: TGTGCCAGCAGCTTGGCCGGGATTCCAACCTACGAGCAGTACTTC
j_call: TRBJ2-7; d_call: -; v_call: TRBV27; cdr3_length: 14; clone_size: -; cdr3_aa: CASSVRRISYEQYF; cdr3_nt: TGTGCCAGCAGTGTTAGGCGGATCTCCTACGAGCAGTACTTC
j_call: TRBJ2-1; d_call: -; v_call: TRBV3-1; cdr3_length: 12; clone_size: once; cdr3_aa: CASSQSQTGLFF; cdr3_nt: TGTGCCAGCAGCCAATCCCAGACTGGATTGTTCTTC
j_call: TRBJ2-2; d_call: TRBD2; v_call: TRBV7-3; cdr3_length: 14; clone_size: few; cdr3_aa: CASSLTGLAGELFF; cdr3_nt: TGTGCCAGCAGCTTAACCGGACTAGCCGGGGAGCTGTTTTTT
j_call: TRBJ2-1; d_call: TRBD2; v_call: TRBV2; cdr3_length: 14; clone_size: -; cdr3_aa: CASTGTSSCNEQFF; cdr3_nt: TGTGCCAGCACCGGGACTAGCTCCTGCAATGAGCAGTTCTTC
j_call: TRBJ2-1; d_call: TRBD2; v_call: TRBV28; cdr3_length: 15; clone_size: -; cdr3_aa: CASSLTSGSFNEQFF; cdr3_nt: TGTGCCAGCAGTTTAACTAGCGGGAGCTTCAATGAGCAGTTCTTC
j_call: TRBJ1-2; d_call: -; v_call: TRBV20-1; cdr3_length: 13; clone_size: -; cdr3_aa: CSASLTVTYGYTF; cdr3_nt: TGCAGTGCTAGTCTGACAGTGACCTATGGCTACACCTTC
j_call: TRBJ2-4; d_call: -; v_call: TRBV27; cdr3_length: 13; clone_size: -; cdr3_aa: CASSGAAKNIQYF; cdr3_nt: TGTGCCAGCAGTGGAGCGGCCAAAAACATTCAGTACTTC
j_call: TRBJ2-5; d_call: -; v_call: TRBV10-3; cdr3_length: 12; clone_size: few; cdr3_aa: CAIKGVGETQYF; cdr3_nt: TGTGCCATTAAAGGGGTTGGCGAGACCCAGTACTTC
j_call: TRBJ2-1; d_call: TRBD2; v_call: TRBV13; cdr3_length: 14; clone_size: few; cdr3_aa: CASSFGSGRDEQFF; cdr3_nt: TGTGCCAGCAGCTTCGGTAGCGGGAGGGATGAGCAGTTCTTC
j_call: TRBJ2-7; d_call: TRBD2; v_call: TRBV6-1; cdr3_length: 13; clone_size: -; cdr3_aa: CASRPYGGYEQYF; cdr3_nt: TGTGCCAGCAGACCCTACGGGGGGTACGAGCAGTACTTC
j_call: TRBJ2-1; d_call: TRBD2; v_call: TRBV6-6; cdr3_length: 15; clone_size: -; cdr3_aa: CASYSGRAPRNEQFF; cdr3_nt: TGTGCCAGTTATAGCGGGAGGGCCCCAAGAAATGAGCAGTTCTTC
j_call: TRBJ1-1; d_call: TRBD1; v_call: TRBV10-3; cdr3_length: 12; clone_size: -; cdr3_aa: CAIGGQGAEAFF; cdr3_nt: TGTGCCATCGGGGGGCAGGGGGCTGAAGCTTTCTTT
j_call: TRBJ1-5; d_call: TRBD1; v_call: TRBV6-5; cdr3_length: 15; clone_size: few; cdr3_aa: CASSRQGNSNQPQHF; cdr3_nt: TGTGCCAGCAGCCGACAGGGGAATAGCAATCAGCCCCAGCATTTT
j_call: TRBJ2-1; d_call: TRBD2; v_call: TRBV9; cdr3_length: 15; clone_size: -; cdr3_aa: CASSEGGRKYYEQFF; cdr3_nt: TGTGCCAGCAGCGAGGGCGGGAGAAAGTATTATGAGCAGTTCTTC
j_call: TRBJ1-4; d_call: TRBD1; v_call: TRBV4-2; cdr3_length: 17; clone_size: few; cdr3_aa: CASSQDSWAGGDEKLFF; cdr3_nt: TGTGCCAGCAGCCAAGATTCATGGGCAGGGGGGGATGAAAAACTGTTTTTT
j_call: TRBJ2-5; d_call: -; v_call: TRBV28; cdr3_length: 13; clone_size: -; cdr3_aa: CASSYPSLETQYF; cdr3_nt: TGTGCCAGCAGTTACCCCTCCTTGGAGACCCAGTACTTC
j_call: TRBJ2-5; d_call: TRBD2; v_call: TRBV20-1; cdr3_length: 14; clone_size: few; cdr3_aa: CSAVGRAFQETQYF; cdr3_nt: TGCAGTGCAGTCGGGAGGGCGTTCCAAGAGACCCAGTACTTC
j_call: TRBJ2-7; d_call: TRBD2; v_call: TRBV6-2/TRBV6-3; cdr3_length: 12; clone_size: many; cdr3_aa: CASRTSGYEQYF; cdr3_nt: TGTGCCAGCAGGACTAGCGGCTACGAGCAGTACTTC
j_call: TRBJ2-1; d_call: -; v_call: TRBV20-1; cdr3_length: 12; clone_size: -; cdr3_aa: CSAVGRGREQFF; cdr3_nt: TGCAGTGCAGTAGGCCGGGGAAGGGAGCAGTTCTTC
j_call: TRBJ2-4; d_call: TRBD2; v_call: TRBV7-9; cdr3_length: 16; clone_size: -; cdr3_aa: CASSLGTSGKKNIQYF; cdr3_nt: TGTGCCAGCAGCCTAGGGACTAGCGGAAAGAAAAACATTCAGTACTTC
j_call: TRBJ2-2; d_call: -; v_call: TRBV27; cdr3_length: 13; clone_size: few; cdr3_aa: CASRPLEGGELFF; cdr3_nt: TGTGCCAGCAGGCCCCTAGAAGGCGGGGAGCTGTTTTTT
j_call: TRBJ1-1; d_call: -; v_call: TRBV20-1; cdr3_length: 10; clone_size: once; cdr3_aa: CSASKHEAFF; cdr3_nt: TGCAGTGCTAGCAAACATGAAGCTTTCTTT
j_call: TRBJ2-7; d_call: -; v_call: TRBV20-1; cdr3_length: 16; clone_size: -; cdr3_aa: CSAYRLGSLKIGEQYF; cdr3_nt: TGCAGTGCATATCGACTAGGATCATTGAAGATAGGCGAGCAGTACTTC
j_call: TRBJ1-5; d_call: -; v_call: TRBV7-8; cdr3_length: 16; clone_size: -; cdr3_aa: CASSPRRTFSNQPQHF; cdr3_nt: TGTGCCAGCAGCCCCCGACGGACTTTTAGCAATCAGCCCCAGCATTTT
j_call: TRBJ2-1; d_call: -; v_call: TRBV7-9; cdr3_length: 16; clone_size: -; cdr3_aa: CASSLVSGERYNEQFF; cdr3_nt: TGTGCCAGCAGCTTAGTGTCGGGGGAGAGGTACAATGAGCAGTTCTTC
j_call: TRBJ1-6; d_call: TRBD1; v_call: TRBV27; cdr3_length: 14; clone_size: -; cdr3_aa: CASSPDRGPSPPHF; cdr3_nt: TGTGCCAGCAGTCCTGACAGGGGGCCTTCACCCCCCCACTTT
j_call: TRBJ2-4; d_call: -; v_call: TRBV4-1; cdr3_length: 15; clone_size: few; cdr3_aa: CASSQGLAAKNIQYF; cdr3_nt: TGCGCCAGCAGCCAAGGTTTGGCGGCCAAAAACATTCAGTACTTC
j_call: TRBJ2-7; d_call: -; v_call: TRBV12-3/TRBV12-4; cdr3_length: 15; clone_size: few; cdr3_aa: CASSKLGSSIHEQYF; cdr3_nt: TGTGCCAGCAGTAAGTTGGGTAGCAGCATCCACGAGCAGTACTTC
j_call: TRBJ1-2; d_call: -; v_call: TRBV4-3; cdr3_length: 13; clone_size: -; cdr3_aa: CASSLNNGDVYTF; cdr3_nt: TGCGCCAGCAGCCTAAACAACGGAGACGTGTACACCTTC
j_call: TRBJ2-3; d_call: -; v_call: TRBV7-2; cdr3_length: 15; clone_size: -; cdr3_aa: CASSLRRTRGDTQYF; cdr3_nt: TGTGCCAGCAGCTTAAGAAGGACCCGGGGAGATACGCAGTATTTT
j_call: TRBJ2-4; d_call: -; v_call: TRBV3-1; cdr3_length: 14; clone_size: -; cdr3_aa: CASSPWGAKNIQYF; cdr3_nt: TGTGCCAGCAGCCCCTGGGGAGCCAAAAACATTCAGTACTTC
j_call: TRBJ2-7; d_call: -; v_call: TRBV12-3/TRBV12-4; cdr3_length: 14; clone_size: -; cdr3_aa: CASSFLANSYEQYF; cdr3_nt: TGTGCCAGCAGTTTTCTGGCGAACTCCTACGAGCAGTACTTC
j_call: TRBJ1-1; d_call: TRBD1; v_call: TRBV7-9; cdr3_length: 16; clone_size: -; cdr3_aa: CASSRSGGQDNTEAFF; cdr3_nt: TGTGCCAGCAGCCGATCAGGGGGCCAGGACAACACTGAAGCTTTCTTT
j_call: TRBJ2-1; d_call: TRBD2; v_call: TRBV11-2; cdr3_length: 13; clone_size: once; cdr3_aa: CASSLDGGLAGFF; cdr3_nt: TGTGCCAGCAGCTTAGACGGGGGACTAGCGGGGTTCTTC
j_call: TRBJ2-1; d_call: -; v_call: TRBV5-1; cdr3_length: 18; clone_size: -; cdr3_aa: CASSHPRGSSSSYNEQFF; cdr3_nt: TGCGCCAGCAGCCACCCCCGGGGTAGCTCAAGCTCCTACAATGAGCAGTTCTTC
j_call: TRBJ2-7; d_call: TRBD2; v_call: TRBV6-2/TRBV6-3; cdr3_length: 15; clone_size: few; cdr3_aa: CASSFRLAGVVEQYF; cdr3_nt: TGTGCCAGCAGTTTCCGACTAGCGGGAGTCGTCGAGCAGTACTTC
j_call: TRBJ2-7; d_call: TRBD2; v_call: TRBV29-1; cdr3_length: 13; clone_size: -; cdr3_aa: CSVELADSYEQYF; cdr3_nt: TGCAGCGTTGAGCTAGCGGACTCCTACGAGCAGTACTTC
j_call: TRBJ2-7; d_call: -; v_call: TRBV7-9; cdr3_length: 12; clone_size: few; cdr3_aa: CASSLTIYEQYF; cdr3_nt: TGTGCCAGCAGCTTGACTATTTACGAGCAGTACTTC
j_call: TRBJ1-2; d_call: -; v_call: TRBV7-9; cdr3_length: 15; clone_size: -; cdr3_aa: CARLRLTGHSGGYTF; cdr3_nt: TGTGCCCGATTACGTCTTACAGGACATTCGGGTGGCTACACCTTC
j_call: TRBJ2-3; d_call: -; v_call: TRBV27; cdr3_length: 16; clone_size: -; cdr3_aa: CASSRQPSPSTDTQYF; cdr3_nt: TGTGCCAGCAGCCGACAGCCTAGTCCTAGCACAGATACGCAGTATTTT
j_call: TRBJ2-7; d_call: -; v_call: TRBV2; cdr3_length: 14; clone_size: -; cdr3_aa: CASSADGGPYEQYF; cdr3_nt: TGTGCCAGCAGTGCCGATGGGGGCCCCTACGAGCAGTACTTC
j_call: TRBJ2-5; d_call: -; v_call: TRBV4-1; cdr3_length: 14; clone_size: -; cdr3_aa: CASSLRAGGETQYF; cdr3_nt: TGCGCCAGCAGCCTCCGGGCCGGAGGGGAGACCCAGTACTTC
j_call: TRBJ2-7; d_call: -; v_call: TRBV10-3; cdr3_length: 11; clone_size: -; cdr3_aa: CAISIQSEQYF; cdr3_nt: TGTGCCATCAGCATACAATCCGAGCAGTACTTC
j_call: TRBJ2-5; d_call: -; v_call: TRBV20-1; cdr3_length: 10; clone_size: -; cdr3_aa: CSASSWEQYF; cdr3_nt: TGCAGTGCTTCTAGCTGGGAGCAGTACTTC
j_call: TRBJ2-1; d_call: TRBD2; v_call: TRBV6-6; cdr3_length: 16; clone_size: -; cdr3_aa: CASSYVGTSGHNEQFF; cdr3_nt: TGTGCCAGCAGTTACGTGGGGACTAGCGGTCACAATGAGCAGTTCTTC
j_call: TRBJ2-5; d_call: -; v_call: TRBV27; cdr3_length: 15; clone_size: -; cdr3_aa: CASSPRVTPPATQYF; cdr3_nt: TGTGCCAGCAGTCCTAGAGTTACCCCTCCGGCGACCCAGTACTTC
j_call: TRBJ1-1; d_call: -; v_call: TRBV18; cdr3_length: 13; clone_size: -; cdr3_aa: CASSPDQLGEAFF; cdr3_nt: TGTGCCAGCTCACCGGATCAGTTAGGGGAAGCTTTCTTT
j_call: TRBJ2-7; d_call: TRBD2; v_call: TRBV7-9; cdr3_length: 17; clone_size: -; cdr3_aa: CASSRTDGLAGSYEQYF; cdr3_nt: TGTGCCAGCAGCCGGACAGACGGACTAGCGGGCTCCTACGAGCAGTACTTC
j_call: TRBJ2-1; d_call: TRBD1; v_call: TRBV12-3/TRBV12-4; cdr3_length: 15; clone_size: -; cdr3_aa: CASSLDGQASNEQFF; cdr3_nt: TGTGCCAGCAGTTTAGACGGACAGGCTAGCAATGAGCAGTTCTTC
j_call: TRBJ2-7; d_call: -; v_call: TRBV7-2; cdr3_length: 16; clone_size: few; cdr3_aa: CASSLGAAWSSYEQYF; cdr3_nt: TGTGCCAGCAGCTTGGGCGCGGCTTGGAGCTCCTACGAGCAGTACTTC
j_call: TRBJ2-1; d_call: -; v_call: TRBV20-1; cdr3_length: 14; clone_size: -; cdr3_aa: CSAHGSGGYNEQFF; cdr3_nt: TGCAGTGCTCACGGTAGCGGAGGCTACAATGAGCAGTTCTTC
j_call: TRBJ2-6; d_call: -; v_call: TRBV20-1; cdr3_length: 13; clone_size: -; cdr3_aa: CSALGEGANVLTF; cdr3_nt: TGCAGTGCTTTGGGGGAAGGGGCCAACGTCCTGACTTTC
j_call: TRBJ2-3; d_call: -; v_call: TRBV28; cdr3_length: 16; clone_size: -; cdr3_aa: CASSPPRREITDTQYF; cdr3_nt: TGTGCCAGCAGTCCTCCGCGCAGGGAGATAACAGATACGCAGTATTTT
j_call: TRBJ1-1; d_call: -; v_call: TRBV12-3/TRBV12-4; cdr3_length: 13; clone_size: -; cdr3_aa: CASRITGRTEAFF; cdr3_nt: TGTGCCAGCAGAATTACAGGGCGCACTGAAGCTTTCTTT